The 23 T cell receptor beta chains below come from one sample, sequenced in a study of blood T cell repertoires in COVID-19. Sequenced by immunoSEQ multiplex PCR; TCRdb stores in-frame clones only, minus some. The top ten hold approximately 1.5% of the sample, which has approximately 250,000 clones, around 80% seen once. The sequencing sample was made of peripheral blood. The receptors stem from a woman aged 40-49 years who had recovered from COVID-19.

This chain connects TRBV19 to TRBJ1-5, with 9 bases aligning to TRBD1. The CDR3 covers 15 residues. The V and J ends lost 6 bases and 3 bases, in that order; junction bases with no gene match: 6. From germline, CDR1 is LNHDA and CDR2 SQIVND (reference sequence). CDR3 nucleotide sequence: TGTGCCAGTAGAACTACAGGGGGCCCCAATCAGCCCCAGCATTTT. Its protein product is CASRTTGGPNQPQHF. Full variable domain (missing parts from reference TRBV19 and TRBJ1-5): DGGITQSPKYLFRKEGQNVTLSCEQNLNHDAMYWYRQDPGQGLRLIYYSQIVNDFQKGDIAEGYSVSREKKESFPLTVTSAQKNPTAFYLCASRTTGGPNQPQHFGDGTRLSIL.

CDR3 nucleotides: TGTGCCTGGGCCTACAGGGATAATTCACCCCTCCACTTT. Protein product: CAWAYRDNSPLHF. This chain uses TRBV30 with TRBJ1-6; maybe TRBD1 (6 bases). Germline values: CDR1 GTSNPN, CDR2 SVGIG (reference sequence). The CDR3 length is 13 residues. Trimming removed 5 bases from V and 5 bases from J, with 10 bases in between.

The CDR3 DNA reads TGTGCCAGCCGCGGCGGAGGGGGGGGCGGAGAGACCCAGTACTTC. Residues: CASRGGGGGGETQYF. The chain carries TRBV9 and TRBJ2-5; a weak D match, TRBD2 (7 bases). There are 15 residues in the CDR3. V gave up 7 bases and J gave up 4 bases, with 20 bases separating them. CDR1 is SGDLS and CDR2 is YYNGEE in the germline V gene.

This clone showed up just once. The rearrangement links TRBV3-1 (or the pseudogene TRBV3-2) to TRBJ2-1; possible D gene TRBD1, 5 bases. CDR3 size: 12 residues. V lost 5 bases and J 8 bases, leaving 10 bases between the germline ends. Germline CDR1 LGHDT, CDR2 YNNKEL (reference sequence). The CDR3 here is CASSYQGYEQFF. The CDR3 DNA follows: TGTGCCAGCAGCTACCAGGGTTATGAGCAGTTCTTC.

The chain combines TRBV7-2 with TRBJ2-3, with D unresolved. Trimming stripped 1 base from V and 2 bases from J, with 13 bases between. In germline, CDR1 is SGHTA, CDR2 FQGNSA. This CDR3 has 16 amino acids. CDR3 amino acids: CASSLVSSLNTDTQYF. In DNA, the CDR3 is TGTGCCAGCAGCTTAGTTAGCAGCCTTAACACAGATACGCAGTATTTT.

CDR3 sequence (DNA): TGTGCCTGGAGTGGAGCGGGGGCCTTTGGGGATACGCAGTATTTT. It yields the protein CAWSGAGAFGDTQYF. The chain links TRBV30 to TRBJ2-3; TRBD2 agrees at 8 bases. The V and J ends lost 1 base and 6 bases, in that order; junction bases with no gene match: 9. The CDR3 runs 15 residues. Germline V gene sequence: CDR1 GTSNPN, CDR2 SVGIG (reference sequence).

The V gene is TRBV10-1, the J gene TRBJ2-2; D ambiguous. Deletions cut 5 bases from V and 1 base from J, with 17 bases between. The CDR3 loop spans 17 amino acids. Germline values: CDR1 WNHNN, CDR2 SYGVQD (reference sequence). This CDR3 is CASSLAGSGLNTGELFF. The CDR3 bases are TGCGCCAGCAGTCTCGCCGGATCAGGATTGAACACCGGGGAGCTGTTTTTT.

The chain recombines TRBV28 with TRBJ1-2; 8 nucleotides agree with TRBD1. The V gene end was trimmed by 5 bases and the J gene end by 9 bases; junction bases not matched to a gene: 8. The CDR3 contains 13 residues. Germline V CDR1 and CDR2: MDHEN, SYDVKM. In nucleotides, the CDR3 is TGTGCCAGCAGTCACCGCAGGGGGCAAAGCTACACCTTC. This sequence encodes CASSHRRGQSYTF.

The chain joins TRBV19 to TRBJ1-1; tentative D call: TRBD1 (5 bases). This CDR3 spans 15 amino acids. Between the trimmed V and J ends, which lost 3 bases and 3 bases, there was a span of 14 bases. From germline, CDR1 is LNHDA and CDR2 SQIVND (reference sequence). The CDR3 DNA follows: TGTGCCAGTAGTATTTCGGCAGGGTTGGACACTGAAGCTTTCTTT. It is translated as CASSISAGLDTEAFF.

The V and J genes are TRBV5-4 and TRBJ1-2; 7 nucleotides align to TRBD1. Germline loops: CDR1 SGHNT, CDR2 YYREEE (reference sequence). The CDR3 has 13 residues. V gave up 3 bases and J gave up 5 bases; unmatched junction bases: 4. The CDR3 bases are TGTGCCAGCAGCTCGGGACAGTCTTATGGCTACACCTTC. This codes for CASSSGQSYGYTF.

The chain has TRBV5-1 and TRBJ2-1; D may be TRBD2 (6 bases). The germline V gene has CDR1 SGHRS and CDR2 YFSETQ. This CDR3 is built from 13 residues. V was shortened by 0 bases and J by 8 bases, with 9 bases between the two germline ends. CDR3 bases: TGCGCCAGCAGCTTGGGGTGGGGGGATGAGCAGTTCTTC. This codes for CASSLGWGDEQFF.

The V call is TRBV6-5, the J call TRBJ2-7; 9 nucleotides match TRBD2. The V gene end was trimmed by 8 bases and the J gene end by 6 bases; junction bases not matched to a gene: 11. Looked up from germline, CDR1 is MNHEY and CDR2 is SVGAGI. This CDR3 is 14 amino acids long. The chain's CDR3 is CASGRGGASGEQYF. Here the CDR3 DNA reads TGTGCCAGCGGACGCGGGGGGGCATCGGGCGAGCAGTACTTC.

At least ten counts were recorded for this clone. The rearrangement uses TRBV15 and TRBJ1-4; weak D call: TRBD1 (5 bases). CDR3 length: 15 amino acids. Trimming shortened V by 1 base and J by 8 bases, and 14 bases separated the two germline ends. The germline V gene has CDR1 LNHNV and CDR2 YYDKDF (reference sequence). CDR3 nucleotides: TGTGCCACCAGCAGAGCAAGGGGCGCGTGGGAAAAACTGTTTTTT. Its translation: CATSRARGAWEKLFF.

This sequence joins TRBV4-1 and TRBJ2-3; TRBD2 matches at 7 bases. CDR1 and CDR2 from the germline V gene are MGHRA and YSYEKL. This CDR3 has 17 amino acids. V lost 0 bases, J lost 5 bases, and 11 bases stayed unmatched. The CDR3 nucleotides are TGCGCCAGCAGCCAAGATATTGGCGGGGGAATGCGAGATACGCAGTATTTT. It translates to CASSQDIGGGMRDTQYF.

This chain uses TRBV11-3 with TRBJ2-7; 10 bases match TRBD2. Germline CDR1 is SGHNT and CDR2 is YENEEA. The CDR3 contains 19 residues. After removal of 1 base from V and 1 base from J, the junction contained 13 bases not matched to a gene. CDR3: CASSLGPLASGGNSYEQYF. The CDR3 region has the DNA TGTGCCAGCAGCTTAGGCCCCCTTGCTAGCGGGGGTAATTCCTACGAGCAGTACTTC. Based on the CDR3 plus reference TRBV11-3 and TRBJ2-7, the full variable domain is EAGVVQSPRYKIIEKKQPVAFWCNPISGHNTLYWYLQNLGQGPELLIRYENEEAVDDSQLPKDRFSAERLKGVDSTLKIQPAELGDSAVYLCASSLGPLASGGNSYEQYFGPGTRLTVT.

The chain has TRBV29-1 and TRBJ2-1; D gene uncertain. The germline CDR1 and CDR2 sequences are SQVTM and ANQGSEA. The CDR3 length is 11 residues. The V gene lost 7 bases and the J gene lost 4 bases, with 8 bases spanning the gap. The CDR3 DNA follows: TGCAGCGCAACAAAATACAATGAGCAGTTCTTC. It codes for CSATKYNEQFF.

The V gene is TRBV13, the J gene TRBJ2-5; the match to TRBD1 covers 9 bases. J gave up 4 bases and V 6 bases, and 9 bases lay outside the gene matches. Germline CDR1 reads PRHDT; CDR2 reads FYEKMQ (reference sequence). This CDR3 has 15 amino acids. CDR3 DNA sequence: TGTGCCAGCAGTCTAAAAACAGGGGGCATAGAGACCCAGTACTTC. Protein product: CASSLKTGGIETQYF. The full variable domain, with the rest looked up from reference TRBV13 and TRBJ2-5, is AAGVIQSPRHLIKEKRETATLKCYPIPRHDTVYWYQQGPGQDPQFLISFYEKMQSDKGSIPDRFSAQQFSDYHSELNMSSLELGDSALYFCASSLKTGGIETQYFGPGTRLLVL.

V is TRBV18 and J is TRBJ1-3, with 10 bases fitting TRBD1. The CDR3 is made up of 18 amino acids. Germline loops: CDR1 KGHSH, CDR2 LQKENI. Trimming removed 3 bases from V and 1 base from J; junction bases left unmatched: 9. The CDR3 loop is CASSPENGQGVSGNTIYF. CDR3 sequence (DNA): TGTGCCAGCTCACCTGAGAATGGACAGGGGGTGTCTGGAAACACCATATATTTT.

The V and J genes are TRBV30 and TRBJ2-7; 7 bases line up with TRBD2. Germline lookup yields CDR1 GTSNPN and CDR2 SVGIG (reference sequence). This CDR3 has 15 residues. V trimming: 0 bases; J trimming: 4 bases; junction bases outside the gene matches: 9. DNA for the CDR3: TGTGCCTGGAGTGTAGGGACGGGGGGAGATTACGAGCAGTACTTC. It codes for CAWSVGTGGDYEQYF.

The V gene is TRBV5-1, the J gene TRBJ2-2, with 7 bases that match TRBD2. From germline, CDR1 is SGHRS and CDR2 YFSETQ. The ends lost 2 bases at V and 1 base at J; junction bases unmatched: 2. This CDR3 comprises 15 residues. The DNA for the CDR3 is TGCGCCAGCAGCTTTGGGGGGGTGAACACCGGGGAGCTGTTTTTT. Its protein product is CASSFGGVNTGELFF.

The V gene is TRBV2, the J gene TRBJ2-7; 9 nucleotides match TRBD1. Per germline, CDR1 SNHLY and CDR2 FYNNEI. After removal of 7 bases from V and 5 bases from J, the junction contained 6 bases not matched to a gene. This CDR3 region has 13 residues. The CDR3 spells CASNTGGIDEQYF. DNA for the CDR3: TGTGCCAGCAACACAGGGGGCATCGACGAGCAGTACTTC. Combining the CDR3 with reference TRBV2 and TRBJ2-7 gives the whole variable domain EPEVTQTPSHQVTQMGQEVILRCVPISNHLYFYWYRQILGQKVEFLVSFYNNEISEKSEIFDDQFSVERPDGSNFTLKIRSTKLEDSAMYFCASNTGGIDEQYFGPGTRLTVT.

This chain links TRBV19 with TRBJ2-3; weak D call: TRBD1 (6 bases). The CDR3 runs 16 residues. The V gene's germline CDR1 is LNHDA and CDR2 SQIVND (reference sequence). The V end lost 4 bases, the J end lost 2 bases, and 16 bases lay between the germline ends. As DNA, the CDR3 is TGTGCCAGTAGTACTACGGGACACCCTTCCACAGATACGCAGTATTTT. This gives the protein CASSTTGHPSTDTQYF.

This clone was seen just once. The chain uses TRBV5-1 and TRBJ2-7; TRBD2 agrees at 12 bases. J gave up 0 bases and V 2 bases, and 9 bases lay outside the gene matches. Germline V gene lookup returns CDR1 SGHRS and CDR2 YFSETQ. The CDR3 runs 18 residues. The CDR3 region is CASSFAASGGVSSYEQYF. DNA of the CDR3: TGCGCCAGCAGCTTTGCGGCTAGCGGGGGGGTTAGCTCCTACGAGCAGTACTTC.